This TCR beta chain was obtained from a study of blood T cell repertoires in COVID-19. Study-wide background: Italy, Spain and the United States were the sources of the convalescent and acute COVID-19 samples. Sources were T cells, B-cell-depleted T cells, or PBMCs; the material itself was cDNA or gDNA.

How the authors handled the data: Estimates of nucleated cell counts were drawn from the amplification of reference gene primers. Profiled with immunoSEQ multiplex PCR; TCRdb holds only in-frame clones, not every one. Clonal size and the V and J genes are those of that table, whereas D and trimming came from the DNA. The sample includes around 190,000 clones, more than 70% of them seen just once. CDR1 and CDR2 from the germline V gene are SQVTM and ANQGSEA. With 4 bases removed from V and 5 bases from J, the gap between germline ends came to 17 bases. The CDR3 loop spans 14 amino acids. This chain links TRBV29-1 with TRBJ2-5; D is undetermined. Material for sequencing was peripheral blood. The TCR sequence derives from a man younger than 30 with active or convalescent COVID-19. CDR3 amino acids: CSVGLVERMETQYF. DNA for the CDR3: TGCAGCGTTGGGTTGGTGGAGCGAATGGAGACCCAGTACTTC. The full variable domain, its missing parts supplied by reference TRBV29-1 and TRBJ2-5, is SAVISQKPSRDICQRGTSLTIQCQVDSQVTMMFWYRQQPGQSLTLIATANQGSEATYESGFVIDKFPISRPNLTFSTLTVSNMSPEDSSIYLCSVGLVERMETQYFGPGTRLLVL.